This entry describes one T cell receptor beta chain. The table lists this clonotype with many counts. Its antigen specificity is not known. Base qualities are missing; no much larger clone stands one base away. The CDR3, cysteine through phenylalanine, is 13 amino acids long. Just the 39-base CDR3 DNA is kept, in frame starting at base 1. A distance of 13 bases separates the germline ends of V and J, which lose 5 bases and 6 bases respectively. The germline V gene gives CDR1 as MDHEN and CDR2 as SYDVKM. The data were taken from a study of T-cell reconstitution after alpha-beta-depleted transplantation in children (dated by TCRdb to the mid-2010s). The study in broad terms: Using TCR repertoire profiling, the study quantitatively followed how T-cell immune reconstitution unfolded in children after TCRalphabeta/CD19-depleted allogeneic hematopoietic cell transplantation. The study at large found these results: In some patients, the high TCRbeta diversity seen at day 60 was put down to recipient T cells and intrathymic progenitors that had survived conditioning. About two months after transplant, the apparently early recovery of alphabetaT-cell counts reportedly depended on just several hundred clones that had expanded rapidly and came from non-depleted graft cells. Over the following months the frequencies of hyperexpanded clones went down, and after one year T-cell counts and TCRbeta diversity were mostly credited to newly produced T cells.

Libraries were prepared through PCR. Data came from an Illumina HiSeq 2500. To normalize quantification of the TCRbeta repertoire, the TCR libraries were built with molecular barcoding that relied on unique molecular identifiers. TCRdb reanalyzed the raw reads on its own, using fastp at Q25 for trimming and MiXCR for clone calling, and kept in-frame beta chains. Every CDR3 protein is listed once, alongside the most common genes and DNA of its rows. The sample table holds some 450,000 distinct CDR3 sequences, of which about 45% were seen once. Approximately 30% of the sample comes from the top ten. Per the publication, the treatment or condition label means: allogeneic hematopoietic cell transplantation with graft depleted of TCRalphabeta T cells and CD19 B cells. The children who served as transplant recipients had been given grafts of TCRalphabeta/CD19-depleted allogeneic hematopoietic cells.

The sequence derives from a girl aged 2 to 10 with aplastic anemia, due to receive a stem cell transplant. The specimen was PBMCs, collected before TCRalphabeta/CD19-depleted stem cell transplant. The chain is assembled from TRBV28 and TRBJ1-2, with no reliable assignment of the D segment. The base sequence is TGTGCCAGCAGTGCGGGGTTTGGGGATGGCTACACCTTC. The encoded protein is CASSAGFGDGYTF.